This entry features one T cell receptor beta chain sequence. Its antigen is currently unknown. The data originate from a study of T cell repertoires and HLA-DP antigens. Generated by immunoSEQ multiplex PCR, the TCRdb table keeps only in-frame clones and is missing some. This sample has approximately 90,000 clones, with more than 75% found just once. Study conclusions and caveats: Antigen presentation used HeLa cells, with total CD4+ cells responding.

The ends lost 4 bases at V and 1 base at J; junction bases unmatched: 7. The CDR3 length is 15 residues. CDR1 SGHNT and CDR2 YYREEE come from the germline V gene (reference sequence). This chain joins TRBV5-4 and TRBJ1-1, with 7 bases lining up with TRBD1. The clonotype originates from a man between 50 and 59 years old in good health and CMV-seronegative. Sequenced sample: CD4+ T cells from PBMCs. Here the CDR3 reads CASSPGQRPNTEAFF. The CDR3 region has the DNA TGTGCCAGCAGCCCGGGACAGAGACCGAACACTGAAGCTTTCTTT.